These 12 T cell receptor beta chains were all obtained from the same sample, sequenced in a study of T-cell memory formation after mild COVID-19. TCRdb passed the 5' RACE reads through MiXCR, listing each CDR3 protein once. Among more than 150,000 distinct CDR3 sequences listed, around a sixth were seen once. The sequenced sample was PBMCs or a T cell subset sorted from them (not recorded which). The source is a man younger than 30 who had mild COVID-19 (a few samples of this study predate the infection). Cell type and time point are not known.

This clonotype was detected ten times or more. The gene calls are TRBV4-2 and TRBJ2-7; 15 bases line up with TRBD2. The V gene's germline CDR1 is LGHNA and CDR2 YNFKEQ. The junction had 1 base not matched to a gene; V was cut back by 4 bases and J by 6 bases. CDR3 length equals 14 residues. The CDR3 nucleotides read TGTGCCAGCAGCCCGGGACTAGCGGGGGGCGAGCAGTACTTC. Encoded protein: CASSPGLAGGEQYF.

This clonotype has only a few counts. This sequence joins TRBV29-1 and TRBJ1-3; no clear D. The germline gives CDR1 SQVTM, CDR2 ANQGSEA. The CDR3 contains 12 residues. V was cut by 1 base and J by 1 base, with 2 bases left in between. The CDR3: CSVEGSGNTIYF. Here the CDR3 DNA reads TGCAGCGTTGAAGGGTCTGGAAACACCATATATTTT.

This chain connects TRBV20-1 to TRBJ2-7; the D gene could be TRBD1 or TRBD2 (7 bases each). The CDR3 is 16 amino acids. With 0 bases removed from V and 0 bases from J, the gap between germline ends came to 15 bases. Looked up from germline, CDR1 is DFQATT and CDR2 is SNEGSKA (reference sequence). The CDR3 DNA sequence: TGCAGTGCTAGAGATTCAGGGGGGGGAAGCTCCTACGAGCAGTACGTC. It encodes CSARDSGGGSSYEQYV.

Turning to this clonotype: An end of the junction does not agree with germline; a read error may underlie this. This sequence joins TRBV2 and TRBJ2-3; D remains unclear. The CDR3 is made up of 10 amino acids. The V gene's germline CDR1 is SNHLY and CDR2 FYNNEI. The CDR3 sequence: CASREDTQYF. CDR3 in DNA: TGTGCCAGCAGAGAAGATACGCAGTATTTT.

The chain uses TRBV29-1 and TRBJ1-2; D uncertain. From germline, CDR1 is SQVTM and CDR2 ANQGSEA. The CDR3 runs 15 residues. V lost 1 base and J 5 bases, leaving 17 bases between the germline ends. CDR3 in DNA: TGCAGCGTTGAAGGGACGGTGATCGGGAGGTATGGCTACACCTTC. It translates to CSVEGTVIGRYGYTF.

This rearrangement joins TRBV9 to TRBJ2-5; D may match TRBD1 or TRBD2 (5 bases each). V was pared by 3 bases and J by 5 bases, with 17 bases between. The CDR3 contains 15 residues. The V gene's germline CDR1 is SGDLS and CDR2 YYNGEE. The CDR3 reads CASSASPGTGETQYF. DNA for the CDR3: TGTGCCAGCAGCGCTTCCCCTGGGACCGGGGAGACCCAGTACTTC.

The chain recombines TRBV9 with TRBJ2-3; D unclear. V was clipped by 0 bases and J by 5 bases, with 10 bases between them. From germline, CDR1 is SGDLS and CDR2 YYNGEE. This CDR3 is 14 amino acids long. The CDR3 loop is CASSVVAREDTQYF. Written as DNA, the CDR3 is TGTGCCAGCAGCGTAGTAGCTAGGGAAGATACGCAGTATTTT. Full variable domain (rest looked up from reference TRBV9 and TRBJ2-3): DSGVTQTPKHLITATGQRVTLRCSPRSGDLSVYWYQQSLDQGLQFLIQYYNGEERAKGNILERFSAQQFPDLHSELNLSSLELGDSALYFCASSVVAREDTQYFGPGTRLTVL.

This clonotype has ten or more counts. The V gene is TRBV6-1, the J gene TRBJ1-1, with TRBD1 as a possible D gene (5 bases). In germline, CDR1 is MNHNS, CDR2 SASEGT. V was trimmed by 3 bases and J by 3 bases, leaving 11 bases between them. CDR3 size: 14 residues. CDR3 loop: CASSDRGGDTEAFF. The CDR3 bases are TGTGCCAGCAGTGACCGGGGGGGGGACACTGAAGCTTTCTTT.

The J gene is TRBJ2-1, the V gene TRBV29-1; no firm D call. V lost 7 bases to trimming and J lost 8 bases, with 18 bases between them. This CDR3 has 13 amino acids. From germline, CDR1 is SQVTM and CDR2 ANQGSEA. CDR3 residues: CSAYYTLGDEQFF. DNA of the CDR3: TGCAGCGCCTACTACACCTTGGGCGATGAGCAGTTCTTC.

The chain couples TRBV14 to TRBJ2-3; 11 bases are a match to TRBD2. Germline lookup yields CDR1 SGHDN and CDR2 FVKESK. The CDR3 totals 16 residues. V shed 4 bases and J 5 bases; nucleotides not matched to a gene: 8. In DNA, the CDR3 is TGTGCCAGCAGCCTCTTAGCGGGGGGGCTGGGAGATACGCAGTATTTT. Encoded protein: CASSLLAGGLGDTQYF.

The chain combines TRBV5-1 with TRBJ2-5; D is unresolved. V shed 1 base and J shed 5 bases, with 12 bases lying between them. Germline V CDR1 and CDR2: SGHRS, YFSETQ. CDR3 length: 14 amino acids. The CDR3 reads CASSLRTVSETQYF. DNA for the CDR3: TGCGCCAGCAGCTTGCGTACGGTTTCGGAGACCCAGTACTTC.

Many counts were recorded for this clonotype. The chain has TRBV7-2 and TRBJ1-1; weak D call: TRBD1 (5 bases). The V end lost 6 bases, the J end lost 5 bases, and 13 bases lay between the germline ends. Germline V CDR1 and CDR2: SGHTA, FQGNSA. This CDR3 has 13 amino acids. CDR3 nucleotide sequence: TGTGCCAGCAGTTCTATCAGGGATACTGAAGCTTTCTTT. Protein sequence: CASSSIRDTEAFF.